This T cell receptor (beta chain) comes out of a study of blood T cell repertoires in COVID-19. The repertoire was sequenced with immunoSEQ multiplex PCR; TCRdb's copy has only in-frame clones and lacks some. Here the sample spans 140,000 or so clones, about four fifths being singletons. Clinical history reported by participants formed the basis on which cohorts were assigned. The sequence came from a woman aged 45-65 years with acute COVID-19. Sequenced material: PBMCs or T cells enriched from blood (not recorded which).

The CDR3 nucleotides read TGTGCCAGCAGCTTAGCCCCTCCGGGACAGACAATCTCTGGGGCCAACGTCCTGACTTTC. This gives the protein CASSLAPPGQTISGANVLTF. V usage is TRBV7-6 and J usage is TRBJ2-6; 7 bases fit TRBD1. Germline-derived CDR1 and CDR2 are SGHVS and FNYEAQ. The CDR3 has 20 residues. The V gene end was trimmed by 0 bases and the J gene end by 0 bases; junction bases not matched to a gene: 11.